The rows below give T cell receptor beta chains drawn from one sample of a study of Ad26.COV2.S vaccination and SARS-CoV-2 variants. TCRdb keeps only in-frame clones here, not all; method: immunoSEQ multiplex PCR. The data show about 430,000 clones, with 75% to 95% seen just once and less than 15% held by the top ten. This material consisted of peripheral blood, taken in a trial of Ad26.COV2.S vaccine versus placebo. The receptors originated from a person between 18 and 65 years old who received the Ad26.COV2.S COVID-19 vaccine or a placebo. The CDR3 runs from the conserved cysteine through the conserved F or W. Expanded clones are given a class, and other clones once, few, many or no size at all.

>14|TRBJ1-3|.|TRBV5-1
CASSLDISGNTIYF
>17|TRBJ2-1|.|TRBV21-1
CASSKEPSGRVPSEQFF
>17|TRBJ2-1|.|TRBV5-1
CASSLGLAGLSYNEQFF
>16|TRBJ2-1|.|TRBV10-3
CAIVQGGTSGNNEQFF
>12|TRBJ2-1|.|TRBV6-2/TRBV6-3
CASSYGPLEQFF
>12|TRBJ2-5|once|TRBV12-3/TRBV12-4
CASSSIPGTQYF
>12|TRBJ2-1|once|TRBV5-4
CASSHTRAEQFF
>14|TRBJ2-7|.|TRBV10-3
CAISGTSNFYEQYF
>15|TRBJ1-5|.|TRBV7-2
CASSFIQGGNQPQHF
>14|TRBJ1-2|.|TRBV5-1
CASSPHIGAYGYTF
>13|TRBJ2-7|.|TRBV27
CASSLRGAGEQYF
>16|TRBJ2-7|.|TRBV28
CASSPQGQGEFYEQYF